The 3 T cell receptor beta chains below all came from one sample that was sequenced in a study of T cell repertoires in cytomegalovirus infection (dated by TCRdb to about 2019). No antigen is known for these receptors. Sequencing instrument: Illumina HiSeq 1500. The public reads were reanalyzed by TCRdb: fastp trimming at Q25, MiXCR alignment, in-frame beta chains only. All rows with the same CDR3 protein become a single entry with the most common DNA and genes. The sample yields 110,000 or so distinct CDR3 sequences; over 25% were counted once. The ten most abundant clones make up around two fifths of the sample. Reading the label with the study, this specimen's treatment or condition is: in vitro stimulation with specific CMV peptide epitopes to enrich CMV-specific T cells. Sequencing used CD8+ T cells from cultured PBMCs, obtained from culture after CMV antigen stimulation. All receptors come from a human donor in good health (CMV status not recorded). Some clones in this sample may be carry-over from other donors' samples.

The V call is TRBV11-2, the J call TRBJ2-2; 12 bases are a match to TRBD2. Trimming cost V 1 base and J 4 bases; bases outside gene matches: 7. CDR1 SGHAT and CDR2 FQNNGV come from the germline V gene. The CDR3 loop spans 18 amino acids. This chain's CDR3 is CASSLGLAGGLVTGELFF. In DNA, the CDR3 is TGTGCCAGCAGCTTAGGGCTAGCGGGGGGGCTTGTCACCGGGGAGCTGTTTTTT.

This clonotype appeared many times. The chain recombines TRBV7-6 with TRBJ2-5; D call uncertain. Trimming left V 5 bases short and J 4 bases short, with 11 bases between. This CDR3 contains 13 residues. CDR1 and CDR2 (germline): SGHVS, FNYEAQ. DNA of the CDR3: TGTGCCAGCAGCCGTATGGGTCGAGAGACCCAGTACTTC. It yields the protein CASSRMGRETQYF.

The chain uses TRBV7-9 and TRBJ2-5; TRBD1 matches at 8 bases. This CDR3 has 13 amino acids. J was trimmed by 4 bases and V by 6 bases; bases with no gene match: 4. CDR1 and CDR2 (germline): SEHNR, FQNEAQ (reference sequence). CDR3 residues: CASSRTGRETQYF. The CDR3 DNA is TGTGCCAGCAGTCGGACAGGGAGAGAGACCCAGTACTTC.